Listed below are T cell receptor beta chains from one sample, sequenced in a study of cytomegalovirus exposure and HLA in healthy donors. Produced via immunoSEQ multiplex PCR; TCRdb's table is partial and in-frame only. The data hold about 180,000 clones, with around three quarters observed a single time. The source material was PBMCs. The receptors originated from a man aged 40-49 years in good health and CMV-seronegative. CDR3s include the opening cysteine and the closing phenylalanine or tryptophan. Fields, in order: CDR3 DNA, CDR3 protein, V gene, J gene, D gene, clone size. The D gene is left open where the match is weak. Clone size is not always given. Where it is, it says once, few, many or a class for expanded clones.

TGTGCCTGGAGAACCCAAGACAGCACTGAAGCTTTCTTT	CAWRTQDSTEAFF	TRBV30	TRBJ1-1	-	-
TGTGCCAGCAGCCGAGGTCTAGCGGGGACCTTCACAGATACGCAGTATTTT	CASSRGLAGTFTDTQYF	TRBV7-2	TRBJ2-3	TRBD2	-
TGTGCCAGCAGTGGGACTAGCGGGAGGGTGGGAGAGACCCAGTACTTC	CASSGTSGRVGETQYF	TRBV2	TRBJ2-5	TRBD2	-
TGCGCCAGCAGCTCGACAGGGAGGTCCTACAATGAGCAGTTCTTC	CASSSTGRSYNEQFF	TRBV5-1	TRBJ2-1	-	-
TGTGCCAGCAGCCGCGGACTAGTTCCCGGGGAGCTGTTTTTT	CASSRGLVPGELFF	TRBV14	TRBJ2-2	TRBD2	-
TGTGCCAGCAGCGAAACGGGAAGAAGGTCACCCCTCCACTTT	CASSETGRRSPLHF	TRBV9	TRBJ1-6	-	-
TGCGCCAGCAGCCAAGAAGGACTAGGTGGCATGAGGGGGACCCAGTACTTC	CASSQEGLGGMRGTQYF	TRBV4-1	TRBJ2-5	TRBD2	-
TGTGCCAGTAGTATAGGGGGACAGGGGTACTATGGCTACACCTTC	CASSIGGQGYYGYTF	TRBV19	TRBJ1-2	TRBD1	-
TGCGCCAGCAGCCACGGGACAGGAAGGAGTTCCTACAATGAGCAGTTCTTC	CASSHGTGRSSYNEQFF	TRBV4-3	TRBJ2-1	TRBD1	-
TGTGCCAGCAGTTACACTAGTCAGGACGAGCAGTACTTC	CASSYTSQDEQYF	TRBV6-6	TRBJ2-7	-	few
TGTGCCAGCTCACCTTCTGGACTAGCGGAAGAGACCCAGTACTTC	CASSPSGLAEETQYF	TRBV18	TRBJ2-5	TRBD2	-
TGTGCCAGCAGCTTTAGTGAAAAACTGTTTTTT	CASSFSEKLFF	TRBV11-2	TRBJ1-4	-	-
TGTGCCAGCAGCTTTAGTTATAATACGCAGTATTTT	CASSFSYNTQYF	TRBV7-9	TRBJ2-3	-	-
TGTGCCAGCGGCCGGGTCTCTGGCTACACCTTC	CASGRVSGYTF	TRBV2	TRBJ1-2	-	-
TGTGCCAGTAGAAATTTTGGGGGGGCAGGTGAGCAGTTCTTC	CASRNFGGAGEQFF	TRBV19	TRBJ2-1	-	-
TGCGCCAGCAGCGAGGGCAGCACGGGCAATTCACCCCTCCACTTT	CASSEGSTGNSPLHF	TRBV5-1	TRBJ1-6	-	-
TGTGCCAGCAGTCAGCGTGAATCCCAAGGGGGTACTGAAGCTTTCTTT	CASSQRESQGGTEAFF	TRBV6-6	TRBJ1-1	-	-
TGTGCCAGCTCACGGGGACAGATGAACACTGAAGCTTTCTTT	CASSRGQMNTEAFF	TRBV18	TRBJ1-1	TRBD1	-
TGTGCCAGCAGCTTGTGGGGGACAGGGAATGAAAAACTGTTTTTT	CASSLWGTGNEKLFF	TRBV5-6	TRBJ1-4	TRBD1	-
TGTGCCAGTACGAGACAGGGTGCAGATACGCAGTATTTT	CASTRQGADTQYF	TRBV19	TRBJ2-3	TRBD1	-
TGTGCCAGCAGTTACTACACGGGGGAGACTGAAGCTTTCTTT	CASSYYTGETEAFF	TRBV6-6	TRBJ1-1	-	-
TGCGCCAGCAGCCAAGATATGGATACGCAGTATTTT	CASSQDMDTQYF	TRBV4-1	TRBJ2-3	-	-
TGCAGCGCCAATTTCGGGGGCTATGGCTACACCTTC	CSANFGGYGYTF	TRBV29-1	TRBJ1-2	-	-
TGTGCCAGCAGGGGGGAGGTGAATGAGCAGTTCTTC	CASRGEVNEQFF	TRBV21-1	TRBJ2-1	-	-
TGTGCCAGCAGCTTAACAGGGGCTGGTAATTCACCCCTCCACTTT	CASSLTGAGNSPLHF	TRBV7-9	TRBJ1-6	TRBD1	-
TGTGCCAGCAGCGGGACAGGGGATGTAAACGAGCAGTACTTC	CASSGTGDVNEQYF	TRBV27	TRBJ2-7	TRBD1	-
TGTGCCAGTACCCCGGGCGGGGCCCGGGGGGAGCAGTACTTC	CASTPGGARGEQYF	TRBV19	TRBJ2-7	-	-
TGTGCCAGTAGACCTTCACAGGGGGCAGGCACAGATACGCAGTATTTT	CASRPSQGAGTDTQYF	TRBV19	TRBJ2-3	TRBD1	-
TGTGCCAGCAGCTTACAGGGTTTTGAAGCTTTCTTT	CASSLQGFEAFF	TRBV5-5	TRBJ1-1	-	few
TGTGCCAGCAGCTTACCCCGGACAGGGGGCTATAACGAGCAGTACTTC	CASSLPRTGGYNEQYF	TRBV11-3	TRBJ2-7	TRBD1	-
TGCAGTGCGGGGCCCAGGTACGAGCAGTACTTC	CSAGPRYEQYF	TRBV20-1	TRBJ2-7	-	once
TGCGCCAGCAGCCAAGAGCGACAGGGCGTCGAGCAGTACTTC	CASSQERQGVEQYF	TRBV4-3	TRBJ2-7	TRBD1	few
TGTGCCAGCAGCCCAAAAGCAGGGAGGGCTGGGGCCAACGTCCTGACTTTC	CASSPKAGRAGANVLTF	TRBV5-8	TRBJ2-6	TRBD2	-
TGCGCCAGCAGCTTGGATAGGAGAGGAGGTAATGAAAAACTGTTTTTT	CASSLDRRGGNEKLFF	TRBV5-1	TRBJ1-4	-	few